The present entry profiles one T cell receptor beta chain with its context. Assay: immunoSEQ multiplex PCR; the TCRdb copy retains only in-frame clones and omits some. In the table there are around 250,000 clones, roughly 90% of which are singletons. The data derive from a study of blood T cell repertoires in COVID-19. The CDR3 is made up of 14 amino acids. Trimming removed 0 bases from V and 5 bases from J, with 10 bases in between. CDR1 is ENHRY, CDR2 SYGVKD, per germline. Material for sequencing was peripheral blood. The receptor was isolated from a man aged 55 to 70 with acute or convalescent COVID-19. The rearrangement uses TRBV10-3 and TRBJ1-1; a possible D gene is TRBD1 (6 bases). The CDR3 DNA reads TGTGCCATCAGTGAGTCTGGGGGGGCAACTGAAGCTTTCTTT. Translation: CAISESGGATEAFF.